This T cell receptor (beta chain) originates from a study of human T cells and chemical hapten exposure. TCRdb independently ran MiXCR on the RACE reads; one entry per CDR3 protein. Of around 300,000 distinct CDR3 sequences in the sample, roughly 6.9% were seen once. Trimming cost V 8 bases and J 5 bases, with 27 bases left between them. Germline V gene sequence: CDR1 MNHNS, CDR2 SASEGT. The length of the CDR3 is 17 residues. Sample time point: patch test 1, 2 weeks after DPC sensitization. Specified treatment: therapeutic diphenylcyclopropenone sensitization with weekly scalp DPC. The sequence was obtained from a woman younger than 30 with alopecia areata. Some clones in this sample may be carry-over from other donors' samples. The sample was whole blood, taken in connection with sensitization to the hapten diphenylcyclopropenone (DPC). The V and J genes are TRBV6-1 and TRBJ2-5; D is possibly TRBD1 (5 bases). CDR3 DNA: TGTGCCAGCTTTTTGGAAGGACACCCCTCGCTAGGGGAGACCCAGTACTTC. Its protein is CASFLEGHPSLGETQYF.